This T cell receptor beta chain originates from a study of T cell clonality in common variable immunodeficiency. Study results and limitations: Reportedly, TCR beta sequences from common variable immunodeficiency showed fewer deletions and N-nucleotide insertions. Links between repertoire features and CVID complications were heterogeneity-limited.

Germline values: CDR1 SGHNT, CDR2 YYREEE (reference sequence). This CDR3 has 16 amino acids. V shed 0 bases and J 3 bases; nucleotides not matched to a gene: 6. This table comes from immunoSEQ multiplex PCR, and its TCRdb copy is limited to in-frame clones, with some not included. Observed in the sample are around 55,000 clones, none of them singletons. This clone was seen repeatedly, ten times or more. As yet, its antigen is unknown. The CDR3 end falls 3 residues outside the read, so it is completed with the germline J gene. Heparinized whole blood, about 4.5 to 8.5 ml, came from each donor. The clonotype originates from a person aged 18 to 75 in good health. The rearrangement joins TRBV5-4 to TRBJ2-5; 9 bases are a match to TRBD2. Sequenced input: peripheral blood mononuclear cells. The DNA read from the CDR3 is TGTGCCAGCAGCTTGGCTTTCAGCGGGGGGAAAGAGACC. Translated: CASSLAFSGGKET. The full-length CDR3 reads as CASSLAFSGGKETQYF.